The rows below give T cell receptor beta chains drawn from one sample of a study of regulatory T cells in long-lasting Graves disease. TCRdb analysed the multiplex PCR reads with MiXCR anew, one entry per CDR3 protein. Among some 340,000 distinct CDR3 sequences listed, roughly 10% were seen once. This sample also belongs to another study, concerning T cells in Graves' hyperthyroidism and ophthalmopathy.

This specimen was peripheral blood mononuclear cells (PBMCs), taken at new diagnosis, from a patient treated with antithyroid drugs. All receptors derive from a woman under 30 with Graves disease. Both conserved end residues are part of each CDR3. D genes are given only for firm matches.

d_gene: TRBD1
v_gene: TRBV12-3/TRBV12-4
len: 17
j_gene: TRBJ2-5
CDR3aa: CASSLTPGQGPQETQYF

d_gene: NA
v_gene: TRBV12-3/TRBV12-4
len: 13
j_gene: TRBJ2-1
CDR3aa: CASSWTTYNEQFF

d_gene: NA
v_gene: TRBV6-2/TRBV6-3
len: 11
j_gene: TRBJ1-1
CDR3aa: CASTESTEAFF

d_gene: NA
v_gene: TRBV20-1
len: 13
j_gene: TRBJ1-1
CDR3aa: CSASQGLNTEAFF

d_gene: NA
v_gene: TRBV27
len: 16
j_gene: TRBJ1-2
CDR3aa: CASSLSPTGASWGYTF

d_gene: TRBD2
v_gene: TRBV5-1
len: 16
j_gene: TRBJ2-1
CDR3aa: CASSPWDYLTYNEQFF

d_gene: NA
v_gene: TRBV7-2
len: 13
j_gene: TRBJ1-2
CDR3aa: CASSLLGQYGYTF

d_gene: NA
v_gene: TRBV4-3
len: 16
j_gene: TRBJ2-7
CDR3aa: CASSQNGARLRYEQYF

d_gene: NA
v_gene: TRBV30
len: 15
j_gene: TRBJ2-5
CDR3aa: CAWSPGQSPWETQYF

d_gene: NA
v_gene: TRBV2
len: 17
j_gene: TRBJ1-2
CDR3aa: CASRSAAGQLANYGYTF

d_gene: NA
v_gene: TRBV29-1
len: 13
j_gene: TRBJ2-7
CDR3aa: CSVLTGWTYEQYF

d_gene: NA
v_gene: TRBV12-3/TRBV12-4
len: 17
j_gene: TRBJ2-5
CDR3aa: CASSLDSWERAQETQYF

d_gene: NA
v_gene: TRBV6-2/TRBV6-3
len: 11
j_gene: TRBJ1-1
CDR3aa: CASSYGDVAFF

d_gene: NA
v_gene: TRBV4-1
len: 13
j_gene: TRBJ1-2
CDR3aa: CASRGNGRNGYTF

d_gene: TRBD2
v_gene: TRBV7-3
len: 15
j_gene: TRBJ2-5
CDR3aa: CASSLAGGPRETQYF

d_gene: TRBD1
v_gene: TRBV20-1
len: 15
j_gene: TRBJ2-1
CDR3aa: CSAPSRGRFGGEQFF

d_gene: NA
v_gene: TRBV6-1
len: 13
j_gene: TRBJ1-1
CDR3aa: CASKGRLNTEAFF

d_gene: TRBD2
v_gene: TRBV5-1
len: 19
j_gene: TRBJ2-7
CDR3aa: CASSPGGGMYPMRGYEQYF

d_gene: TRBD2
v_gene: TRBV12-3/TRBV12-4
len: 15
j_gene: TRBJ2-1
CDR3aa: CASSRGLGPYNEQFF

d_gene: TRBD2
v_gene: TRBV7-8
len: 15
j_gene: TRBJ2-3
CDR3aa: CASSLEGGPGDTQYF

d_gene: TRBD1
v_gene: TRBV10-2
len: 16
j_gene: TRBJ1-5
CDR3aa: CASSKRQGISNQPQHF

d_gene: TRBD1
v_gene: TRBV12-3/TRBV12-4
len: 14
j_gene: TRBJ1-4
CDR3aa: CASSHSGTEEKLFF

d_gene: TRBD2
v_gene: TRBV28
len: 18
j_gene: TRBJ2-7
CDR3aa: CASFKLGSGRGVSYEQYF

d_gene: TRBD1
v_gene: TRBV6-5
len: 18
j_gene: TRBJ2-7
CDR3aa: CASSFTRQGKLSSYEQYF

d_gene: NA
v_gene: TRBV12-3/TRBV12-4
len: 16
j_gene: TRBJ2-1
CDR3aa: CASSPLDEGTPNEQFF

d_gene: TRBD1
v_gene: TRBV10-3
len: 14
j_gene: TRBJ2-3
CDR3aa: CATDRVFGTDTQYF

d_gene: NA
v_gene: TRBV7-9
len: 14
j_gene: NA
CDR3aa: CASSLKGQQGTQYF

d_gene: NA
v_gene: TRBV7-2
len: 17
j_gene: TRBJ1-1
CDR3aa: CASSLGGFRDLNTEAFF

d_gene: TRBD2
v_gene: TRBV20-1
len: 15
j_gene: TRBJ2-7
CDR3aa: CSARISGSGSYEQYF

d_gene: NA
v_gene: TRBV28
len: 16
j_gene: TRBJ1-5
CDR3aa: CASSQDEGQGGQPQHF

d_gene: NA
v_gene: TRBV5-1
len: 18
j_gene: TRBJ2-1
CDR3aa: CASKKQVETFSPYNEQFF

d_gene: NA
v_gene: TRBV7-2
len: 15
j_gene: TRBJ2-1
CDR3aa: CASSLETLTYNEQFF

d_gene: NA
v_gene: TRBV6-1
len: 16
j_gene: TRBJ1-2
CDR3aa: CASSRLPTGRPYGYTF

d_gene: TRBD1
v_gene: TRBV12-3/TRBV12-4
len: 14
j_gene: TRBJ1-4
CDR3aa: CASSHTGAVEKLFF

d_gene: NA
v_gene: TRBV4-1
len: 13
j_gene: TRBJ1-1
CDR3aa: CASMLGSNTEAFF

d_gene: NA
v_gene: TRBV6-1
len: 14
j_gene: TRBJ1-3
CDR3aa: CASTPRSSGNTIYF

d_gene: NA
v_gene: TRBV24-1
len: 15
j_gene: TRBJ1-1
CDR3aa: CATSPRPGEVVEAFF

d_gene: NA
v_gene: TRBV6-1
len: 18
j_gene: TRBJ1-4
CDR3aa: CASSAMDSPWKTNEKLFF

d_gene: TRBD2
v_gene: TRBV11-2
len: 17
j_gene: TRBJ2-1
CDR3aa: CASSRLLAGSSYNEQFF

d_gene: NA
v_gene: TRBV27
len: 14
j_gene: TRBJ1-1
CDR3aa: CASSLLGQNTEAFF

d_gene: NA
v_gene: TRBV14
len: 16
j_gene: TRBJ2-5
CDR3aa: CASSQEVQGTKETQYF